The sequence of this T cell receptor (beta chain) was determined in a study of CD8 T cells in ankylosing spondylitis. Concerning this clonotype: The antigen remains undetermined.

Overall study findings and caveats: Matched ankylosing spondylitis synovial fluid reportedly contained a significantly enriched population of disease-linked clones. Seemingly characteristic of ankylosing spondylitis blood was a TCR beta motif consisting of about 8 highly homologous variants. The disease-linked clones had a CD8+ phenotype and low blood frequencies.

TCRdb ran MiXCR on the 5' RACE reads and lists one entry per CDR3 protein. Of hundreds of thousands of distinct CDR3 sequences listed, roughly a quarter are singletons. The specimen sequenced was blood, either unsorted or a sorted T cell fraction (not recorded which). The sequence came from a male donor with ankylosing spondylitis.

The CDR3 DNA reads as TGTGCCAGCAGCCTGAGGGACAAACAAGAGACCCAGTACTTC. Its protein is CASSLRDKQETQYF. The chain combines TRBV7-2 with TRBJ2-5; maybe TRBD1 (6 bases). Between the trimmed V and J ends, which lost 5 bases and 2 bases, there was a span of 12 bases. This CDR3 is 14 amino acids long. Germline CDR1 SGHTA, CDR2 FQGNSA.